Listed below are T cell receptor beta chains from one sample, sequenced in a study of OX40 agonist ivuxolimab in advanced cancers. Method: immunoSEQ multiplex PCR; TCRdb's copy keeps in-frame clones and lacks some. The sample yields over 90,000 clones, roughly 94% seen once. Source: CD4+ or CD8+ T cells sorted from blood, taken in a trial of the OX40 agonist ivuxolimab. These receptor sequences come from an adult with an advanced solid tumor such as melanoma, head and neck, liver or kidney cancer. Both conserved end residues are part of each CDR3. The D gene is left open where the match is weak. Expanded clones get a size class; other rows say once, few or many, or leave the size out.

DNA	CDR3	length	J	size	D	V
TGTGCCAGCAGCTTAGACCATGCAACCTTCTTT	CASSLDHATFF	11	TRBJ1-1	-	-	TRBV7-2
TGTGCCAGCAGCCCAGCCCGGGACAGATCTTACAATTCACCCCTCCACTTT	CASSPARDRSYNSPLHF	17	TRBJ1-6	-	TRBD1	TRBV5-5
TGTGCCAGCAGCCCTGGACAGGGGGCCTCTGGAAACACCATATATTTT	CASSPGQGASGNTIYF	16	TRBJ1-3	-	TRBD1	TRBV7-9
TGTGCCGGTGGGACAGGGGGCGACCAGCAGTACTTC	CAGGTGGDQQYF	12	TRBJ2-7	-	TRBD1	TRBV30
TGTGCCAGCAGTTTCAGGGACTATGGCTACACCTTC	CASSFRDYGYTF	12	TRBJ1-2	-	-	TRBV2
TGCGCCAGCAGCCAAGATCCCCAGGGGGCAGGGTCCAATCAGCCCCAGCATTTT	CASSQDPQGAGSNQPQHF	18	TRBJ1-5	-	TRBD1	TRBV4-3
TGTGCCAGCAGGACCTGGGAACCTAATGAAAAACTGTTTTTT	CASRTWEPNEKLFF	14	TRBJ1-4	-	-	TRBV27
TGTGCCAGCAGCTCCCGGGGGGGAGACACTGAAGCTTTCTTT	CASSSRGGDTEAFF	14	TRBJ1-1	-	-	TRBV7-2
TGTGCCAGCAGCTTAGGGACTAGCGTCTACAATGAGCAGTTCTTC	CASSLGTSVYNEQFF	15	TRBJ2-1	-	TRBD2	TRBV7-2
TGTGCCAGCAGCCGGGACAGGAGGAGCTATGGCTACACCTTC	CASSRDRRSYGYTF	14	TRBJ1-2	-	TRBD1	TRBV6-5
TGCGCCAGCAGCGGCCGGGACAGGGTACGGGATGGCTACACCTTC	CASSGRDRVRDGYTF	15	TRBJ1-2	-	TRBD1	TRBV4-1
TGTGCCAGCAGCCCCGACTCTAACTATGGCTACACCTTC	CASSPDSNYGYTF	13	TRBJ1-2	once	-	TRBV7-3
TGTGCCAGCAGCCCCCACTCGAACACTGAAGCTTTCTTT	CASSPHSNTEAFF	13	TRBJ1-1	-	-	TRBV7-2
TGTGCCAGCAGCCTGGGACAGGGGATGAATCAGCCCCAGCATTTT	CASSLGQGMNQPQHF	15	TRBJ1-5	-	TRBD1	TRBV7-2
TGTGCCAGCAACTTAGCGCAGGGCTATAATGGCTACACCTTC	CASNLAQGYNGYTF	14	TRBJ1-2	-	-	TRBV7-9
TGCGCCAGCAGCTTGGTTATAGGTATGAACACTGAAGCTTTCTTT	CASSLVIGMNTEAFF	15	TRBJ1-1	once	-	TRBV5-1
TGTGCCAGCAGCGTGACACCTAGCTCCTACGAGCAGTACTTC	CASSVTPSSYEQYF	14	TRBJ2-7	-	-	TRBV7-3
TGCGCCAGCAGCCCCAGGCGATCGGAACTCACAGATACGCAGTATTTT	CASSPRRSELTDTQYF	16	TRBJ2-3	-	-	TRBV5-1
TGTGCCAGCAGCTTAACGCAGGGGGGCGAGCAGTACTTC	CASSLTQGGEQYF	13	TRBJ2-7	-	-	TRBV7-9
TGCGCCAGCAGTCGGGACACGTCTACGGACGAGCAGTACTTC	CASSRDTSTDEQYF	14	TRBJ2-7	-	-	TRBV4-3
TGTGCCAGCAGTTTTAGGGGGGATCAGCCCCAGCATTTT	CASSFRGDQPQHF	13	TRBJ1-5	-	-	TRBV28
TGTGCCTGGAGCGGACAGTTAAACACTGAAGCTTTCTTT	CAWSGQLNTEAFF	13	TRBJ1-1	-	-	TRBV30
TGTGCCAGCAGTCTAGGGGCCAAAAACATTCAGTACTTC	CASSLGAKNIQYF	13	TRBJ2-4	-	-	TRBV28
TGTGCCATCAGGGAGGGACAGGGCTTCGAGCAGTACTTC	CAIREGQGFEQYF	13	TRBJ2-7	-	TRBD1	TRBV10-3
TGTGCCAGCAGCTTAGCGCTTTCAGGGGGCCCGATGAACACTGAAGCTTTCTTT	CASSLALSGGPMNTEAFF	18	TRBJ1-1	-	TRBD1	TRBV7-9
TGTGCCAGCAGCTTCCGGGCGGGTGGCACTGAAGCTTTCTTT	CASSFRAGGTEAFF	14	TRBJ1-1	-	-	TRBV7-9
TGTGCCAGCAGCTCGGACAGGGGGCGAGATAACAATGAGCAGTTCTTC	CASSSDRGRDNNEQFF	16	TRBJ2-1	-	TRBD1	TRBV7-9
TGTGCCAGCACCCAATCGGTGGGGAACACTGAAGCTTTCTTT	CASTQSVGNTEAFF	14	TRBJ1-1	-	-	TRBV11-2
TGTGCCAGCAGACTGGGACAGCCTTTCCATCAGGCCCAGCATTTT	CASRLGQPFHQAQHF	15	TRBJ1-5	-	TRBD1	TRBV6-5
TGTGCCAGCAGCTTAAGGGCAGGGGTGGAGTACGAGCAGTACTTC	CASSLRAGVEYEQYF	15	TRBJ2-7	-	-	TRBV7-3
TGTGCCAGCTCACCAGATAGGGCTCCGAACACTGAAGCTTTCTTT	CASSPDRAPNTEAFF	15	TRBJ1-1	-	-	TRBV18
TGCGCCAGCAGCGGAATACAGGGAATGAACACTGAAGCTTTCTTT	CASSGIQGMNTEAFF	15	TRBJ1-1	-	-	TRBV5-1
TGTGCCAGCAGCAACCTCCGCACAAAACTGTTTTTT	CASSNLRTKLFF	12	TRBJ1-4	-	-	TRBV7-9
TGCGCCAGCAGTGATCCAGGGACACTCGGGGGAAACACCATATATTTT	CASSDPGTLGGNTIYF	16	TRBJ1-3	-	-	TRBV10-2
TGTGCCAGCTCACCACCCGGGGACCTTTATGGCTACACCTTC	CASSPPGDLYGYTF	14	TRBJ1-2	-	-	TRBV18
TGCGCCAGCCAGGCGACAGGGTACCTCTACGAGCAGTACTTC	CASQATGYLYEQYF	14	TRBJ2-7	-	TRBD1	TRBV5-1
TGTGCCAGTAGTATTCTCCTGACAGTGGTCTACGAGCAGTACTTC	CASSILLTVVYEQYF	15	TRBJ2-7	-	-	TRBV19
TGTGCCAGCAGCTCGGGACGGGAGGGGCCCTATGGCTACACCTTC	CASSSGREGPYGYTF	15	TRBJ1-2	-	-	TRBV6-5
TGTGCCAGCAGCATGGACAGGAATCAGCCCCAGCATTTT	CASSMDRNQPQHF	13	TRBJ1-5	-	TRBD1	TRBV6-5
TGCGCCAGCAGCCAAGGTAGCGGGCCTGCCGTGAATGAGCAGTTCTTC	CASSQGSGPAVNEQFF	16	TRBJ2-1	-	TRBD2	TRBV4-1
TGTGCTACGAGGGGACTAGGGAACACCGGGGAGCTGTTTTTT	CATRGLGNTGELFF	14	TRBJ2-2	once	TRBD2	TRBV19
TGTGCCAGCAGGGATCGGACAGGGGGCTACGAGCAGTACTTC	CASRDRTGGYEQYF	14	TRBJ2-7	-	TRBD1	TRBV28
TGTGCCAGCAGCCCTCAGAGCGGGGGGGGGATCACAGATACGCAGTATTTT	CASSPQSGGGITDTQYF	17	TRBJ2-3	-	TRBD2	TRBV5-4
TGTGCCAGCAGTTCACTCAGGGGGCAGGAGCGGGCTGAAGCTTTCTTT	CASSSLRGQERAEAFF	16	TRBJ1-1	once	TRBD1	TRBV6-5
TGTGCCAGCACAACGCAGACTACTGGGGCCAACGTCCTGACTTTC	CASTTQTTGANVLTF	15	TRBJ2-6	-	-	TRBV2